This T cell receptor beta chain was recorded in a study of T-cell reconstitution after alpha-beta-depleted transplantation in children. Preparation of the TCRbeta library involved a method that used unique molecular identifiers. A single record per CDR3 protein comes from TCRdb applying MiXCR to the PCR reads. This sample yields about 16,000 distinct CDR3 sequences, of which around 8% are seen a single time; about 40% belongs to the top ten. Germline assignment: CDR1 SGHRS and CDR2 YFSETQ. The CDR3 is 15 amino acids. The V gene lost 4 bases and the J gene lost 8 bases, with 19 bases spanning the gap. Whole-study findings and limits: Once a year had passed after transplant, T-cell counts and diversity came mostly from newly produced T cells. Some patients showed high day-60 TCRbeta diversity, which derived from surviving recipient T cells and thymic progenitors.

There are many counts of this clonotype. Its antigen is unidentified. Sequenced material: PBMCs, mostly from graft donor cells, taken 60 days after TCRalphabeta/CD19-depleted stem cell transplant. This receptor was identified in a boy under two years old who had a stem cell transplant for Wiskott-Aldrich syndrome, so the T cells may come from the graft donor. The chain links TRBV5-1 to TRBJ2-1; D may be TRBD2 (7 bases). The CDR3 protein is CASSRGGYISDEQFF. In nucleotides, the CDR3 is TGCGCCAGCAGCAGGGGGGGGTATATTAGCGATGAGCAGTTCTTC.